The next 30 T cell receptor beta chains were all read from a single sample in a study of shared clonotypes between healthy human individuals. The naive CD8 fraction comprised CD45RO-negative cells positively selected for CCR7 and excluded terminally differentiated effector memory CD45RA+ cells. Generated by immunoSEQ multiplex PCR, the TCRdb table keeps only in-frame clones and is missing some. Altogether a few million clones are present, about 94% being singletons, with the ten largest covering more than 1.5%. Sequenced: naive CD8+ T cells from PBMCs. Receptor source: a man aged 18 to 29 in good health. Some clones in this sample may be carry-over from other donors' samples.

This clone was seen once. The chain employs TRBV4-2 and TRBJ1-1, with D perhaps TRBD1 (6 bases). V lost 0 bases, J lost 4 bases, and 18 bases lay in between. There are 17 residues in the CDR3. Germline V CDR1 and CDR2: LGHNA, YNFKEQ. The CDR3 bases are TGTGCCAGCAGCCAAGACGACAGGTTTCGGCGCAGCACTGAAGCTTTCTTT. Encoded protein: CASSQDDRFRRSTEAFF.

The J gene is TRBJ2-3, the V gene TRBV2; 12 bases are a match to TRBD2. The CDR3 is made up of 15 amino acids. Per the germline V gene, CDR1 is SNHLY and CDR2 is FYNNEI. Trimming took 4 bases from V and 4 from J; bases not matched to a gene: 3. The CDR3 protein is CASSGLAGDPDTQYF. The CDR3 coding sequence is TGTGCCAGCAGTGGACTAGCGGGAGATCCAGATACGCAGTATTTT.

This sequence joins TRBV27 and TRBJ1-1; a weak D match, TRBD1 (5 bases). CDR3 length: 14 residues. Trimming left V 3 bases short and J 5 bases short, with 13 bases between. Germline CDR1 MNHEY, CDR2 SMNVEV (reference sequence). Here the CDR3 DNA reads TGTGCCAGCAGTTTCGGGGCAGGGAGGACTGAAGCTTTCTTT. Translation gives CASSFGAGRTEAFF.

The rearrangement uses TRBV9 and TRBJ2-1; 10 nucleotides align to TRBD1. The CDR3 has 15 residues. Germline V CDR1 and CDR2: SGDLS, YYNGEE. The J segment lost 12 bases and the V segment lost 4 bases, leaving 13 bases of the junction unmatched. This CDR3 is CASSPPSGQGIGQFF. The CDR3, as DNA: TGTGCCAGCAGCCCGCCCTCGGGACAGGGGATAGGGCAGTTCTTC.

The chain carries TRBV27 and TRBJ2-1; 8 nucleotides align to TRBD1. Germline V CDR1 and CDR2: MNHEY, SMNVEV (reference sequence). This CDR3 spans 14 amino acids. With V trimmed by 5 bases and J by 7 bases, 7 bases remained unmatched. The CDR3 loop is CASSPRGRRNEQFF. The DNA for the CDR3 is TGTGCCAGCAGTCCCAGGGGGCGGAGGAATGAGCAGTTCTTC.

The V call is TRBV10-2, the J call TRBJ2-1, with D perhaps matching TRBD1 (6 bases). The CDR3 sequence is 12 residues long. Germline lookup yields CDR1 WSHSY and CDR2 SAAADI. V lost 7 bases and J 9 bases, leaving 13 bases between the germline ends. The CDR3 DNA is TGCGCCAGCAAGGGGGAACCGGTTGAGCAGTTCTTC. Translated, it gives CASKGEPVEQFF.

CDR3 protein: CASSVSAFNEQFF. The CDR3, as DNA: TGTGCCAGCAGCGTTTCCGCTTTCAATGAGCAGTTCTTC. The chain employs TRBV9 and TRBJ2-1; D gene unclear. Germline V gene sequence: CDR1 SGDLS, CDR2 YYNGEE. CDR3 length: 13 residues. V lost 2 bases and J 6 bases, leaving 9 bases between the germline ends.

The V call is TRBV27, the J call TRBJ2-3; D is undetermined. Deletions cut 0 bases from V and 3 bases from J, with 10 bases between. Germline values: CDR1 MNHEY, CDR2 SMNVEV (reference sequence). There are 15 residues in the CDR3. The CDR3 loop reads CASSLSVSRTDTQYF. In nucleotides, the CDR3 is TGTGCCAGCAGTTTATCCGTCAGTCGGACAGATACGCAGTATTTT.

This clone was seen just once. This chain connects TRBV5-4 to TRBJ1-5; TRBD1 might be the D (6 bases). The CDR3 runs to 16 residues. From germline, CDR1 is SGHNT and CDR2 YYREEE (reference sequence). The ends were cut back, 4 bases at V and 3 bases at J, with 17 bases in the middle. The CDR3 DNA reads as TGTGCCAGCAGCCCAGGGAATTGGGGGCCCAATCAGCCCCAGCATTTT. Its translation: CASSPGNWGPNQPQHF.

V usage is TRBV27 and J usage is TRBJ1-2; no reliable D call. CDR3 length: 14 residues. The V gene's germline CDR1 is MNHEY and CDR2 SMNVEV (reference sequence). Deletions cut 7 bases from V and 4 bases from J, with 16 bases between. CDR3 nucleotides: TGTGCCAGCACCTCCTCCCCCTTATCCTATGGCTACACCTTC. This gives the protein CASTSSPLSYGYTF.

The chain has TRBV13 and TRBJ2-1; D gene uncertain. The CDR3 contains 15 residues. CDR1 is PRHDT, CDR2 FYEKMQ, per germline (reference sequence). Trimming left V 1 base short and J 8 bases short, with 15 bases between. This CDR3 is CASSLDGTGWDEQFF. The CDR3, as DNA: TGTGCCAGCAGCTTAGATGGTACGGGCTGGGATGAGCAGTTCTTC.

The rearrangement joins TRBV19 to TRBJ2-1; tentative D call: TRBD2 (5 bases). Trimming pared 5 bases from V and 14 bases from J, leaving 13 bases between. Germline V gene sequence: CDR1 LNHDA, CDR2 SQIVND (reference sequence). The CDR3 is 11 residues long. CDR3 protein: CASSSGIGEFF. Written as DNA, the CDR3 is TGTGCCAGTAGTTCGGGGATTGGGGAGTTCTTC.

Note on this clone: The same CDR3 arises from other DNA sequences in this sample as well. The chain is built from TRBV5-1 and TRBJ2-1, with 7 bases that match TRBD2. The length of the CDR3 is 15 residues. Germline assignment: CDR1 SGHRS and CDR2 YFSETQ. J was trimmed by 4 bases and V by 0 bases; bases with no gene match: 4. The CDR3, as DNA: TGCGCCAGCAGCTTGGGGCTAGCGGCTTACAATGAGCAGTTCTTC. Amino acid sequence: CASSLGLAAYNEQFF.

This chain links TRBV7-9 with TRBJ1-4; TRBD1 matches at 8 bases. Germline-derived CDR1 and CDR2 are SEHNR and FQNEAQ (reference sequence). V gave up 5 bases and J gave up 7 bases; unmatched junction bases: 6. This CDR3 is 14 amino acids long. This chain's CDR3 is CASSADRAFEKLFF. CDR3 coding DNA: TGTGCCAGCAGCGCGGACAGGGCCTTTGAAAAACTGTTTTTT.

The CDR3 sequence is CASRLAGDNEQFF. In DNA form, the CDR3 reads TGTGCCAGCAGATTGGCGGGTGACAATGAGCAGTTCTTC. This rearrangement joins TRBV27 to TRBJ2-1, with a possible D match to TRBD2 (5 bases). V lost 6 bases and J 5 bases, leaving 11 bases between the germline ends. The CDR3 is 13 residues long. Germline assignment: CDR1 MNHEY and CDR2 SMNVEV (reference sequence).

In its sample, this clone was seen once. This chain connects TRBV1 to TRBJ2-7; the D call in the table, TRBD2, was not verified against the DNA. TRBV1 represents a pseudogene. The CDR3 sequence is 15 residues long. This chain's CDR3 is CTTDSPGSLGYEQYF. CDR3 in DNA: TGCACCACCGACTCACCCGGTTCACTAGGATACGAGCAGTACTTC.

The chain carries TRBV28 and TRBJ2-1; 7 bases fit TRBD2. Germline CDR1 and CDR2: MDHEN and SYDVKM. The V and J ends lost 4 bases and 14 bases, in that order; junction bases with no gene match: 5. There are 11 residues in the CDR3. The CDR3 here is CASSWGGEEFF. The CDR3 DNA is TGTGCCAGCAGTTGGGGAGGGGAGGAGTTCTTC.

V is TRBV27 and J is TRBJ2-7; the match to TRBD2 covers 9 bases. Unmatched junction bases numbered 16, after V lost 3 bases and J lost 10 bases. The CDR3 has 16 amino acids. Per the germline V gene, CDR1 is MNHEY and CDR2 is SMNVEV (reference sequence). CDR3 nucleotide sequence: TGTGCCAGCAGTTTGTTAGGGGGTAGCGGGAGATTCGAACAGTACTTC. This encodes CASSLLGGSGRFEQYF.

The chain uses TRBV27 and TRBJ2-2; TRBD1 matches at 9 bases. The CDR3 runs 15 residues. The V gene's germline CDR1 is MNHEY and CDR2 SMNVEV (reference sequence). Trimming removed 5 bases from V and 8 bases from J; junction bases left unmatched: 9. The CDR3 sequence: CASSPRGTGRGELFF. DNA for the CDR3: TGTGCCAGCAGTCCCCGAGGGACAGGGAGAGGGGAGCTGTTTTTT.

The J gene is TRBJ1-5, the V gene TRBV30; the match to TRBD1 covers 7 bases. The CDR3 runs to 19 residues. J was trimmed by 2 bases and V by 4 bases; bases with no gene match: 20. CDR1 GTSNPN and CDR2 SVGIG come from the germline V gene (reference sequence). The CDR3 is CAWNYQTGDLLWGNQPQHF. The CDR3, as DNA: TGTGCCTGGAACTATCAAACAGGGGACCTCTTATGGGGCAATCAGCCCCAGCATTTT.

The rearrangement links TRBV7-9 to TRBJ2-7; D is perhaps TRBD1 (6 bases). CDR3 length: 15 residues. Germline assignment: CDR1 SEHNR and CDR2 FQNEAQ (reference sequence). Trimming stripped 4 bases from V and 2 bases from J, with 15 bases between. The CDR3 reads CASSSLQGRTYEQYF. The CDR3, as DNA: TGTGCCAGCAGCTCCCTGCAGGGGCGAACCTACGAGCAGTACTTC.

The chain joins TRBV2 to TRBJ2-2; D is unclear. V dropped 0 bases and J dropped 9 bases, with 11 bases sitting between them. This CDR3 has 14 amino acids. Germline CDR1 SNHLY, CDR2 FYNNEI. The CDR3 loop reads CASSEAPLGRELFF. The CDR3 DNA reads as TGTGCCAGCAGTGAAGCGCCTCTGGGCCGGGAGCTGTTTTTT.

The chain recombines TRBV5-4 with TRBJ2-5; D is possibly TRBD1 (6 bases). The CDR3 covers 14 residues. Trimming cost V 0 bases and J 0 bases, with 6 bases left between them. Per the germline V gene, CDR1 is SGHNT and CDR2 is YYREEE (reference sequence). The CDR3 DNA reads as TGTGCCAGCAGCTTGGCAGGGGACCAAGAGACCCAGTACTTC. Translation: CASSLAGDQETQYF.

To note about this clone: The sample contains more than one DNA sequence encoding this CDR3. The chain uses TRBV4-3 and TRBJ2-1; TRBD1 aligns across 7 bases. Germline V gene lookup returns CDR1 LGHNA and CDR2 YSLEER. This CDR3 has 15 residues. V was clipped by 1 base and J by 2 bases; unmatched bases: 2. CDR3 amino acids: CASSQGQGPYNEQFF. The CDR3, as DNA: TGCGCCAGCAGCCAAGGACAGGGACCCTACAATGAGCAGTTCTTC.

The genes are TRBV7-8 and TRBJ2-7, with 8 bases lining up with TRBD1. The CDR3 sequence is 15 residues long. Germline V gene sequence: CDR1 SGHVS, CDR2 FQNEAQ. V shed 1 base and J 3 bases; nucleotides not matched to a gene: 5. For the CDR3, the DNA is TGTGCCAGCAGCTTAGTCCCAGGGGGCCACTACGAGCAGTACTTC. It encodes CASSLVPGGHYEQYF.

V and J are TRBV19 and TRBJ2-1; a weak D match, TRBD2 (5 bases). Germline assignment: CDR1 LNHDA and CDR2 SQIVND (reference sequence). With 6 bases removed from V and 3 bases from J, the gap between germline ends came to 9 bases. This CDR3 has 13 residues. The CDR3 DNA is TGTGCCAGTAGGCTTAGCGACTACAATGAGCAGTTCTTC. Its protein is CASRLSDYNEQFF.

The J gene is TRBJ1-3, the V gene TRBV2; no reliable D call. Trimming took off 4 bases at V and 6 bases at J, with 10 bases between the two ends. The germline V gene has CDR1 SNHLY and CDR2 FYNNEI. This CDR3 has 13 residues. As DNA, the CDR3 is TGTGCCAGCAGTGGCCCCCCAGTAAACACCATATATTTT. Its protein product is CASSGPPVNTIYF.

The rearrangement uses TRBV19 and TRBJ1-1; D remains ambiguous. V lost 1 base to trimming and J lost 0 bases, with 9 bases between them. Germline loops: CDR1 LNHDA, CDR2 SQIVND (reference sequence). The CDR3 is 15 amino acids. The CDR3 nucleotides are TGTGCCAGTAGTATAGCTAACACAATGAACACTGAAGCTTTCTTT. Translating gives CASSIANTMNTEAFF.

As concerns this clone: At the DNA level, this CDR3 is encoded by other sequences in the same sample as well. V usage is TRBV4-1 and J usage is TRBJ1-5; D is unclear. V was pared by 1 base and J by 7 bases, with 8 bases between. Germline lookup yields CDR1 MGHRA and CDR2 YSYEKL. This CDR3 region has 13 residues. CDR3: CASSQGLNQPQHF. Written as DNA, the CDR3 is TGCGCCAGCAGCCAAGGTTTGAACCAGCCCCAGCATTTT.

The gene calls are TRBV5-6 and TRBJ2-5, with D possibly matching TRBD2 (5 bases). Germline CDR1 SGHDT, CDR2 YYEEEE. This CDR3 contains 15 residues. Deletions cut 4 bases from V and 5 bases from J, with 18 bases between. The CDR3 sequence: CASSLDSLGVETQYF. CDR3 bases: TGTGCCAGCAGCCTGGACTCTCTTGGGGTGGAGACCCAGTACTTC.